The 2 T cell receptor beta chains listed next were all sequenced from one sample in a study of CD8 T cells in Susac syndrome. With random hexamers, reverse transcription was performed on about 0.5 to 1 ug of RNA. TCRdb reprocessed the immunoSEQ multiplex PCR reads via MiXCR and lists one record per CDR3 protein. The table lists over 70,000 distinct CDR3 sequences, about 96% of them singletons. The material sequenced was CD8+ T cells from PBMCs. All receptors derive from a human donor with Susac syndrome.

The chain couples TRBV30 to TRBJ2-7; perhaps TRBD2 as D (5 bases). Germline V gene lookup returns CDR1 GTSNPN and CDR2 SVGIG (reference sequence). V shed 5 bases and J shed 2 bases, with 16 bases lying between them. This CDR3 has 14 residues. The CDR3 sequence is CAWAGNRGPYEQYF. The CDR3 region has the DNA TGTGCCTGGGCCGGGAACAGAGGCCCCTACGAGCAGTACTTC.

The rearrangement uses TRBV7-2 and TRBJ1-5, with TRBD1 as a possible D gene (5 bases). Germline CDR1 and CDR2: SGHTA and FQGNSA. Deletions cut 4 bases from V and 9 bases from J, with 16 bases between. The CDR3 runs 14 residues. The CDR3 is CASSSVGGGGPQHF. The CDR3 nucleotides read TGTGCCAGCAGCTCCGTCGGCGGGGGAGGGCCCCAGCATTTT.